This TCR beta chain came from a study of cytomegalovirus exposure and HLA in healthy donors. The wider study: A subsequent analysis stated that the 90 to 150 validation repertoires were run on the same platform as the roughly 670 first-cohort repertoires.

Deletions cut 3 bases from V and 4 bases from J, with 10 bases between. The CDR3 totals 13 residues. Germline V gives CDR1 SEHNR, CDR2 FQNEAQ (reference sequence). Study results and caveats: There were a few CMV-associated chains whose specificity for CMV antigens was confirmed in vitro.

This clone has only one observation. What it binds is not known. TCRdb's copy holds only in-frame clones and misses some; the assay was immunoSEQ multiplex PCR. The sample includes about 44,000 clones, 80% to 95% seen only once; the top ten take 2% to 2.5%. The sequenced sample consisted of PBMCs. This sequence originates from a woman aged 18-29 years in good health and CMV-seronegative. The genes are TRBV7-9 and TRBJ2-7; possible D gene TRBD2, 6 bases. The CDR3 sequence: CASSLAGTYEQYF. CDR3 DNA: TGTGCCAGCAGCTTGGCGGGGACGTACGAGCAGTACTTC.